This T cell receptor beta chain was observed in a study of cytomegalovirus exposure and HLA in healthy donors (dated by TCRdb to 2015 to 2018). Looking at the study overall: In an earlier analysis of 550 to 750 of the donors, 276 Gb of sequence data and 90 million to 120 million unique TCR beta sequences from 150 million to 200 million T cells were reported. On average, around 230,000 unique TCR beta nucleotide sequences were sequenced per donor among a few hundred genotyped donors of the cohort, with 15% to 20% of those sequences being non-productive. To predict cytomegalovirus infection status, the study brought together high-throughput TCR immunosequencing, statistical association of individual TCRs with disease status, and machine learning. In addition to the first cohort of around 670 subjects, a separate validation cohort of 100 to 150 different subjects was used. HLA typing covered class I and class II loci at four-digit resolution. Using immunosequencing, the study profiled T cell repertoires from 666 subjects and related those repertoires to cytomegalovirus serostatus. An early release covering roughly 640 HLA-typed donors comprised approximately 290 gigabases of sequencing data and roughly 85 million unique TCR sequences. Donor age, sex, ethnicity and CMV serostatus were compiled together with the repertoire data. An earlier analysis of several hundred of the donors applied high-throughput TCR beta sequencing to assess whether each TCR beta V gene segment acted as functional or pseudogenic. In a later analysis, previously published TCR beta repertoires from fewer than 750 donors were re-analyzed and high-resolution HLA genotyping was added so that TCR occurrence patterns could be studied. About five DR-DQ haplotypes were treated as single units for association and clustering because of strong linkage in the cohort. Rather than using new phenotypic data, the later analysis identified candidate immune exposures from TCR beta sequences and from how often those sequences occurred across donors. The study aimed to test whether signatures of past pathogen exposure could be identified by cataloging public T cell receptors. In a later genetic analysis, genome-wide SNP genotypes for 398 of the 666 donors were used, and that subset was treated as a discovery cohort. Every repertoire in the discovery cohort had been generated on one and the same sequencing platform. Of the 398 genotyped donors, roughly 76% were placed in the genetic ancestry cluster associated with self-reported Caucasian donors. Typing coverage varied by locus: roughly 629-640 donors for A, B, C, DRB1 and DQB1; around 560 for DQA1; about 590 for DPA1; 450 to 480 for DPB1. What the research found in general, with its limitations: In an earlier analysis of several hundred of the donors, most TCR beta V segments were observed in productive rearrangements about 87% or about 30% of the time, broadly matching IMGT annotations. A few of the identified cytomegalovirus-associated TCR beta chains were confirmed in vitro to be specific for cytomegalovirus antigens. A later genetic analysis associated a missense DCLRE1C variant with V-gene and J-gene trimming of TCR beta chains, and an independent cohort replicated the association. In a later analysis, some 17,000 TCR beta sequences were associated with specific HLA alleles at a false discovery rate of 0.05. The only immune exposure information available for the cohort was CMV serostatus. According to a later genetic analysis, donors in an Asian-associated ancestry cluster had fewer N-insertions in productive TCRs than the roughly 660-donor mean. Linkage disequilibrium might explain the correlated functional status among segregating V segments, but an unknown experimental factor could not be ruled out. The sequencing pipeline was judged likely to have produced a cluster of highly shared sequence variants as a technical artifact. Several of the top co-occurrence clusters appeared to be linked to parvovirus B19, influenza, CMV and Epstein-Barr virus, according to a later analysis. Because some donors lacked HLA typing at each locus, the association tests relied only on the typed subset. Only TCR beta chains were sequenced in this cohort, and the absence of alpha or paired-chain data limited detectable features. A later analysis found that HLA-associated TCR beta chains were more clonally expanded and had lower generation probabilities than equally common non-associated chains. It was suggested by the authors that the approach could potentially be generalized to other disease states and immunological phenotypes. According to a later analysis, most CMV-associated TCR beta chains appeared to be HLA-restricted, and the HLA associations seemed to be driven largely by CMV exposure. Cytomegalovirus status was reported to be diagnosed by the classifier with high specificity and sensitivity in both the original and validation cohorts. While some public TCRs were present in many individuals, most TCR sequences turned up only very rarely across donors. When HLA alleles, especially DR and DQ, strongly co-occurred, TCR associations were difficult to assign to individual alleles. The presence/absence analyses assumed that sequencing depth was roughly uniform across donors, and that assumption may not be true. A further reported finding was that TCR beta sequences accurately predicted the HLA-A and HLA-B alleles for most subjects in the first cohort. Because counts were too low, 15 to 20 rarely observed V segments, including chromosome 9 orphons, were left out of the earlier analysis of 587 of the donors. A total of 150 to 200 TCR beta chains were listed by the study as associated with cytomegalovirus. A later analysis found that TCR association rates varied across HLA loci, with DRB1 alleles showing the most associated TCRs and HLA-C alleles the fewest.

Notes on this clone: There is no known antigen for this receptor.

In total, more than 500 healthy bone marrow donors made up the cohort. All cohort members were sampled while nominally healthy, although unrecorded immune exposures were likely present. The donor tested CMV seronegative, placing the donor among the 350 or so seronegative members of the cohort. Every donor gave a peripheral blood sample, and the peripheral blood mononuclear cells from that sample were used for TCR beta sequencing. Genomic DNA extraction from the blood cell samples was performed with the Qiagen DNeasy Blood Extraction Kit. Libraries came from the immunoSEQ multiplex PCR assay. For the multiplex PCR, a mixture combining 60 forward primers for TCR Vbeta segments and 13 reverse primers for TCR Jbeta segments was used. The CDR3 region of rearranged TCR beta genes was amplified from genomic DNA with a multiplex PCR assay. The amplified TCR beta libraries were sequenced on the Illumina HiSeq System as 87-base-pair reads. Per the authors' processing: In a later analysis, tens of millions of unique TCR beta chains were counted across the approximately 640 repertoires, and roughly 11 million of these chains were shared by at least two donors. To remove PCR and sequencing errors, raw reads were error-corrected and collapsed into unique sequences using a nearest-neighbor algorithm that merged closely related sequences. CDR3 sequences were aligned to IMGT reference sequences to assign V, D and J gene segments. For a sequence to be retained, at least a six-nucleotide match to both a V gene segment and a J gene segment was required. Rearrangements were classified as productive when the CDR3 lacked stop codons and remained in frame with V and J, and all other rearrangements were classified as non-productive. Following IMGT convention, CDR3 was defined as the stretch from the second conserved V-encoded cysteine to the conserved J-encoded phenylalanine. Sequences without an unambiguous match to a single V gene segment were excluded from the earlier analysis of approximately 600 of the donors. An earlier analysis of a few hundred of the donors called V segments functional above 56.7% productive rearrangements and segregating when the between-donor standard deviation exceeded 5%. To diagnose cytomegalovirus status from the catalog of TCR beta chain sequences, a statistical classification framework was built. In a later analysis, V and J genes were assigned by comparing TCR nucleotide sequences against IMGT/GENE-DB human TR gene sequences. Using the TCRdist pipeline, a later analysis assigned CDR3 sequences along with most-parsimonious VDJ recombination scenarios. In a later analysis, each TCR beta chain was defined by its CDR3 amino acid sequence together with its V-gene family, and reads without a unique V-gene family were excluded. To address suspected cross-contamination and a sequencing artifact, a later analysis removed around 590 highly shared, low-generation-probability nucleotide sequences. A later analysis calculated a clonal expansion index for each public chain from normalized within-repertoire ranks of inferred template counts. In a later analysis, generation probabilities were computed with a VDJ recombination model fitted to out-of-frame rearrangements, and the resulting probabilities were checked against IGoR. A later analysis scored TCR-TCR, TCR-HLA and TCR-CMV co-occurrence with hypergeometric tests, applying a repertoire-size bias correction to TCR pairs. False discovery rates were estimated in a later analysis by permuting HLA or CMV assignments 20 times. A later analysis grouped co-occurring TCRs with DBSCAN, adding TCRdist sequence similarity when clustering within HLA-allele-positive subsets. Repertoires with fewer than 30,000 or more than 120,000 public chains, plus five repertoires with anomalous nucleotide sharing, were excluded from co-occurrence clustering. Drawn from immuneACCESS, this table holds only the in-frame rearrangements with V and J called that TCRdb kept. Clones are partly lost; checked studies trace under half to an unresolved V gene and leave the rest unexplained. That table gives V, J and clone size, and the DNA gave D and trimming. The sample table records approximately 110,000 clones. 2.5% to 3% of the sample rests with the top ten.

The origin of this receptor is a man aged 25-40 years in good health and CMV-seronegative. The sample consisted of PBMCs.

The CDR3 here reads CASSAAGQETQYF. At the DNA level, the sequence is TGTGCCAGCTCGGCAGCAGGGCAAGAGACCCAGTACTTC. Recombination joined TRBV28 with TRBJ2-5; the best D guess is TRBD1, with 5 bases matching. According to the germline V gene, CDR1 reads MDHEN and CDR2 reads SYDVKM. The CDR3 measures 13 amino acids from cysteine to phenylalanine. CDR3 DNA only is kept here, 39 bases in frame from base 1. At the junction V is shortened by 8 bases and J by 2 bases, with 12 bases in between.